Listed here are 20 T cell receptor beta chains from one sample, sequenced in a study of T cells after posttransplantation cyclophosphamide. Cyclophosphamide on days +3 and +4 followed busulfan-fludarabine conditioning and a marrow graft. Here immunoSEQ multiplex PCR was the method, and the copy in TCRdb shows in-frame clones only, minus some. The sample shows around 24,000 clones, none of them appearing just once. Sequencing was performed on PBMCs, taken after allogeneic stem cell transplant with posttransplant cyclophosphamide. The receptors derive from a male patient between 18 and 35 years old who received an allogeneic stem cell transplant from a related donor, was CMV-positive, and had no GVHD. Some T cells may be transferred from the graft donor.

This clone came up many times. This sequence joins TRBV28 and TRBJ2-7, with D tentatively TRBD2 (6 bases). The length of the CDR3 is 11 residues. V was pared by 6 bases and J by 4 bases, with 7 bases between. CDR1 and CDR2 (germline): MDHEN, SYDVKM. The CDR3 loop is CASRLAYEQYF. DNA for the CDR3: TGTGCCAGCAGACTAGCTTACGAGCAGTACTTC.

This clone was recorded at least ten times. V is TRBV6-4 and J is TRBJ2-3, with a tentative D call TRBD2 (5 bases). This CDR3 is built from 14 residues. Trimming pared 3 bases from V and 7 bases from J, leaving 14 bases between. CDR1 MRHNA and CDR2 SNTAGT come from the germline V gene. In DNA form, the CDR3 reads TGTGCCAGCAGTGAGGGTTTACTAGGAAATACGCAGTATTTT. This translates into CASSEGLLGNTQYF.

Many counts were recorded for this clone. V is TRBV7-6 and J is TRBJ2-7, with TRBD1 identical over 7 bases. Germline trimming cut 1 base from V and 2 bases from J; bases unmatched to any gene: 2. Per the germline V gene, CDR1 is SGHVS and CDR2 is FNYEAQ. CDR3 length: 14 residues. The CDR3 DNA sequence: TGTGCCAGCAGCTTAGGACAGGGAACCTACGAGCAGTACTTC. As protein: CASSLGQGTYEQYF.

This clone was found a few times. The chain recombines TRBV7-2 with TRBJ2-5; TRBD2 agrees at 12 bases. The DNA end is a closer match to TRBJ2-7, so the J assignment may be wrong. Germline V lookup: CDR1 SGHTA, CDR2 FQGNSA. The CDR3 spans 15 residues. The CDR3 loop reads CASSLAGTSGYEQYF. The CDR3 nucleotides are TGTGCCAGCAGCTTAGCGGGGACTAGCGGGTACGAGCAGTACTTC.

This clone occurred many times. This rearrangement joins TRBV19 to TRBJ2-7; D is perhaps TRBD2 (6 bases). There are 14 residues in the CDR3. CDR1 is LNHDA, CDR2 SQIVND, per germline (reference sequence). V lost 5 bases to trimming and J lost 2 bases, with 13 bases between them. The CDR3 nucleotides are TGTGCCAGTAGTCCCTCGGGACTCCCCTACGAGCAGTACTTC. Its protein is CASSPSGLPYEQYF.

This clone was seen ten or more times. This rearrangement joins TRBV30 to TRBJ2-4; D may be TRBD1 (5 bases). V was shortened by 0 bases and J by 3 bases, with 9 bases between the two germline ends. The germline CDR1 and CDR2 sequences are GTSNPN and SVGIG (reference sequence). The CDR3 runs to 14 residues. CDR3 in DNA: TGTGCCTGGAGTGTTCCCAGGGTCAAAAACATTCAGTACTTC. Translated, it gives CAWSVPRVKNIQYF. Full variable domain (outside the CDR3, taken from reference TRBV30 and TRBJ2-4): SQTIHQWPATLVQPVGSPLSLECTVEGTSNPNLYWYRQAAGRGLQLLFYSVGIGQISSEVPQNLSASRPQDRQFILSSKKLLLSDSGFYLCAWSVPRVKNIQYFGAGTRLSVL.

This clone was recorded at least ten times. The rearrangement uses TRBV7-2 and TRBJ2-4; perhaps TRBD1 as D (6 bases). V was pared by 0 bases and J by 8 bases, with 14 bases between. CDR1 and CDR2 from the germline V gene are SGHTA and FQGNSA. There are 15 residues in the CDR3. CDR3 sequence: CASSLAGTPNHIQYF. The CDR3 coding sequence is TGTGCCAGCAGCTTAGCAGGGACACCCAATCACATTCAGTACTTC.

In this sample, this clone turned up many times. This chain uses TRBV19 with TRBJ2-1; tentatively, D is TRBD2 (6 bases). Trimming stripped 5 bases from V and 3 bases from J, with 14 bases between. The CDR3 extends over 15 amino acids. Looked up from germline, CDR1 is LNHDA and CDR2 is SQIVND (reference sequence). CDR3 loop: CASSETDYNYNEQFF. DNA for the CDR3: TGTGCCAGTAGTGAGACGGACTATAACTACAATGAGCAGTTCTTC.

Many counts were recorded for this clone. The rearrangement uses TRBV6-5 and TRBJ2-5; TRBD1 is a possible D gene (6 bases). Germline V gives CDR1 MNHEY, CDR2 SVGAGI. The V gene lost 5 bases and the J gene lost 0 bases, with 10 bases spanning the gap. This CDR3 is built from 14 residues. As DNA, the CDR3 is TGTGCCAGCAGTCCCCGGGACAACCAAGAGACCCAGTACTTC. Residues: CASSPRDNQETQYF.

This clone was recorded many times. The chain has TRBV29-1 and TRBJ2-7, with 9 nucleotides matching TRBD1. The J segment lost 6 bases and the V segment lost 2 bases, leaving 2 bases of the junction unmatched. The CDR3 runs 12 residues. From germline, CDR1 is SQVTM and CDR2 ANQGSEA. CDR3: CSVETGGPEQYF. CDR3 coding DNA: TGCAGCGTTGAAACAGGGGGCCCCGAGCAGTACTTC.

This clone has a handful of counts. V usage is TRBV6-5 and J usage is TRBJ2-1; perhaps TRBD2 as D (5 bases). Trimming took 2 bases from V and 4 from J, leaving 15 bases between them. CDR3 size: 16 residues. The germline CDR1 and CDR2 sequences are MNHEY and SVGAGI. In DNA, the CDR3 is TGTGCCAGCAGTTACGGCAATCGGGGAGAGTACAATGAGCAGTTCTTC. Its translation: CASSYGNRGEYNEQFF.

V and J are TRBV2 and TRBJ2-5; D possibly corresponds to TRBD1 (6 bases). Matching the DNA end better, TRBJ2-7 makes the J call doubtful. This CDR3 comprises 14 residues. CDR1 and CDR2 (germline): SNHLY, FYNNEI. In DNA, the CDR3 is TGTGCCAGCAGTGAAATCGACAGGTCCGACGAGCAGTACTTC. Protein sequence: CASSEIDRSDEQYF.

This clone was detected many times. The CDR3 coding sequence is TGTGCCAGCAGCTTAAGACTCTCTGGGGCCAACGTCCTGACTTTC. Its protein product is CASSLRLSGANVLTF. This chain links TRBV7-8 with TRBJ2-6; no clear D gene. Germline CDR1 reads SGHVS; CDR2 reads FQNEAQ. The CDR3 is made up of 15 amino acids. Trimming left V 2 bases short and J 0 bases short, with 5 bases between.

There are many counts of this clone. The J gene is TRBJ1-2, the V gene TRBV18; the D is unclear. Trimming took off 5 bases at V and 10 bases at J, with 17 bases between the two ends. CDR1 KGHSH and CDR2 LQKENI come from the germline V gene. The CDR3 has 13 amino acids. The CDR3: CASSETWREVYTF. CDR3 DNA: TGTGCCAGCTCAGAGACCTGGCGGGAGGTCTACACCTTC.

This clone was counted only a few times. The V and J genes are TRBV13 and TRBJ2-3, with D uncertain. CDR3 length: 12 residues. Deletions cut 5 bases from V and 2 bases from J, with 5 bases between. CDR1 is PRHDT and CDR2 is FYEKMQ in the germline V gene (reference sequence). The CDR3: CASSTTTDTQYF. In nucleotides, the CDR3 is TGTGCCAGCAGCACAACCACAGATACGCAGTATTTT.

This clone was observed many times. The V and J genes are TRBV6-1 and TRBJ1-5; D not certain. From germline, CDR1 is MNHNS and CDR2 SASEGT. The CDR3 spans 16 residues. V was cut by 1 base and J by 5 bases, with 15 bases left in between. The CDR3 region is CASSEEVTRRDQPQHF. As DNA, the CDR3 is TGTGCCAGCAGTGAAGAAGTCACCCGGAGAGATCAGCCCCAGCATTTT.

This clone was seen ten or more times. The chain has TRBV27 and TRBJ2-1, with TRBD2 matching 9 bases. Germline CDR1 MNHEY, CDR2 SMNVEV (reference sequence). CDR3 length: 17 amino acids. V shed 6 bases, J shed 2 bases, and the junction held 11 bases outside the gene matches. For the CDR3, the DNA is TGTGCCAGCAGGTTTTGGGGGGGCGGGAGGGCCTACAATGAGCAGTTCTTC. Its protein is CASRFWGGGRAYNEQFF.

This clone showed up many times. CDR3 sequence reads: CASSGTGLNTGELFF. The DNA of the CDR3 is TGCGCCAGCAGCGGCACAGGTTTGAACACCGGGGAGCTGTTTTTT. The chain links TRBV5-1 to TRBJ2-2; D might be TRBD1 (5 bases). Germline V CDR1 and CDR2: SGHRS, YFSETQ. V was trimmed by 4 bases and J by 1 base, leaving 11 bases between them. There are 15 residues in the CDR3. The entire variable domain, with the rest obtained from reference TRBV5-1 and TRBJ2-2, is as follows: KAGVTQTPRYLIKTRGQQVTLSCSPISGHRSVSWYQQTPGQGLQFLFEYFSETQRNKGNFPGRFSGRQFSNSRSEMNVSTLELGDSALYLCASSGTGLNTGELFFGEGSRLTVL.

This clone was seen many times. This chain connects TRBV11-3 to TRBJ2-2; no definite D call. V was shortened by 1 base and J by 6 bases, with 9 bases between the two germline ends. CDR1 and CDR2 from the germline V gene are SGHNT and YENEEA. The CDR3 contains 14 residues. The CDR3 nucleotides read TGTGCCAGCAGCTTAGCAGCTGCGGCCGGGGAGCTGTTTTTT. It translates to CASSLAAAAGELFF.

This clone came up many times. The J gene is TRBJ1-4, the V gene TRBV10-2, with 8 nucleotides matching TRBD1. V lost 3 bases to trimming and J lost 7 bases; unmatched junction nucleotides: 1. CDR3 length: 13 residues. Germline CDR1 is WSHSY and CDR2 is SAAADI. In DNA form, the CDR3 reads TGCGCCAGCAGTGAACAGGGGGGTGAAAAACTGTTTTTT. It specifies CASSEQGGEKLFF.